This T cell receptor beta chain was sequenced for a study of shared clonotypes between healthy human individuals. This table comes from immunoSEQ multiplex PCR, and its TCRdb copy is limited to in-frame clones, with some not included. Seen here are 190,000 or so clones, roughly 91% observed once, and the top ten hold 0.067%. From germline, CDR1 is MGHRA and CDR2 YSYEKL. The length of the CDR3 is 15 residues. The chain joins TRBV4-1 to TRBJ2-5; D unclear. The end of the DNA is better explained by TRBJ2-7, so the J call may be wrong. Sequencing was performed on naive CD4+ T cells sorted from blood. Noted subset: CD45RA+ positively selected. This TCR came from a woman aged 30 to 39 in good health. The CDR3 nucleotides read TGCGCCAGCAGCCAAGATATGCGAGGTATCTACGAGCAGTACTTC. This translates into CASSQDMRGIYEQYF.